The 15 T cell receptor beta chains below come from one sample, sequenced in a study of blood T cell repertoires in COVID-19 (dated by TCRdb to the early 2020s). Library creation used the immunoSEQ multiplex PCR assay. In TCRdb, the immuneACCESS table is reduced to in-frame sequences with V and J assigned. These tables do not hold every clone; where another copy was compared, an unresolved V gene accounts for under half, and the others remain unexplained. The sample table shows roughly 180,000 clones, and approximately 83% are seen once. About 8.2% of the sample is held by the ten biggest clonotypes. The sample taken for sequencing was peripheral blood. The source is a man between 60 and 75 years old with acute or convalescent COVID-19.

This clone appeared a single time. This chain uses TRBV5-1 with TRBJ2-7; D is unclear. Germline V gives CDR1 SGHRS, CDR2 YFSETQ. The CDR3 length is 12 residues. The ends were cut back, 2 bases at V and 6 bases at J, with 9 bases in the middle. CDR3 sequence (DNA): TGCGCCAGCAGCTTTAGCCAATCCGAGCAGTACTTC. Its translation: CASSFSQSEQYF.

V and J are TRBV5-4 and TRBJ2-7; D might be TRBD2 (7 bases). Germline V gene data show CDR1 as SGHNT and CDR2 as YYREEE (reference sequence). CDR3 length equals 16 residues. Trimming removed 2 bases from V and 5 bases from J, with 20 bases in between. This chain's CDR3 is CASSFPEGEGLHEQYF. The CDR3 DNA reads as TGTGCCAGCAGCTTCCCCGAGGGGGAGGGCCTCCACGAGCAGTACTTC.

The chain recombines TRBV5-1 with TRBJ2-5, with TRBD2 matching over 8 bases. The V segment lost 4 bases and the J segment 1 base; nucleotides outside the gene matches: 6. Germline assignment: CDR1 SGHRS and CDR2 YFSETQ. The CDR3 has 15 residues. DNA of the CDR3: TGCGCCAGCAGCCCGGGGGGGGCTGCCCAAGAGACCCAGTACTTC. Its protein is CASSPGGAAQETQYF.

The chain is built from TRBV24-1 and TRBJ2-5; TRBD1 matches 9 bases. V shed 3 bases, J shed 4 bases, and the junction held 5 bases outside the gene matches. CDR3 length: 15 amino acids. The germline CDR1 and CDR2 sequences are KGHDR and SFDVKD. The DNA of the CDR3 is TGTGCCACCAGTGATCGACAGGGGGGCAGAGAGACCCAGTACTTC. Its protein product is CATSDRQGGRETQYF.

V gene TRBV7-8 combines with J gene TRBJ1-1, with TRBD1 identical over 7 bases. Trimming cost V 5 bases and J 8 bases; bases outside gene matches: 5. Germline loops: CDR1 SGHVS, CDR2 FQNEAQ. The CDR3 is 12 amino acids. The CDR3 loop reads CASSPGQEEAFF. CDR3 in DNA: TGTGCCAGCAGCCCAGGACAGGAGGAAGCTTTCTTT.

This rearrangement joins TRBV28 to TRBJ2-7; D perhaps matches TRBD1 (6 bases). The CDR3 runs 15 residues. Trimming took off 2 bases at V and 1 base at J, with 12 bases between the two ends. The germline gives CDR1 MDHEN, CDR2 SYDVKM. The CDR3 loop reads CASSLNPRGSYEQYF. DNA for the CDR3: TGTGCCAGCAGTTTAAATCCCAGGGGTTCCTACGAGCAGTACTTC.

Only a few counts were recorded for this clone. CDR3 in DNA: TGCAGTGCTAGGAGGAACAATGAGCAGTTCTTC. Translating gives CSARRNNEQFF. The gene calls are TRBV20-1 and TRBJ2-1, with unresolved D. The CDR3 length is 11 residues. Per the germline V gene, CDR1 is DFQATT and CDR2 is SNEGSKA (reference sequence). Deletions cut 3 bases from V and 5 bases from J, with 5 bases between.

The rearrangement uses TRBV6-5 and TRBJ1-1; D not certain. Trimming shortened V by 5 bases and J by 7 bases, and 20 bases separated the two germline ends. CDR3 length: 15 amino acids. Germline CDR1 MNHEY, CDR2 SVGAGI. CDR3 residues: CASSPSGQVKGEAFF. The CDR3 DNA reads TGTGCCAGCAGTCCCTCCGGCCAGGTAAAAGGTGAAGCTTTCTTT.

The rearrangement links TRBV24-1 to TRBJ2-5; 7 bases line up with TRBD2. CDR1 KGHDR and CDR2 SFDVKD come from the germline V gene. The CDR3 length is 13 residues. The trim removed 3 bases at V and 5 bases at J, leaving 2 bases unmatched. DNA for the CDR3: TGTGCCACCAGTGATGCGGGAGTGGAGACCCAGTACTTC. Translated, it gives CATSDAGVETQYF.

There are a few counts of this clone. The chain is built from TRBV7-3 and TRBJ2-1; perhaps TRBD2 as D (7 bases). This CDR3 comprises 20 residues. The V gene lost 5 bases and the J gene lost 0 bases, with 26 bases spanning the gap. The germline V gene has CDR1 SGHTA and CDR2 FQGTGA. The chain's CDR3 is CASSRKGGKGGVTSYNEQFF. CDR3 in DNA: TGTGCCAGCAGCCGAAAGGGTGGTAAAGGGGGGGTTACCTCCTACAATGAGCAGTTCTTC.

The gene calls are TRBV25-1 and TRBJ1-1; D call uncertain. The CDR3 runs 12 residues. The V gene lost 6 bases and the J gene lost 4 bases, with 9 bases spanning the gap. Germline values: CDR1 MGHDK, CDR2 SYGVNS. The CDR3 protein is CASRGSGTEAFF. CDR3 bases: TGTGCCAGCAGGGGTTCGGGCACTGAAGCTTTCTTT.

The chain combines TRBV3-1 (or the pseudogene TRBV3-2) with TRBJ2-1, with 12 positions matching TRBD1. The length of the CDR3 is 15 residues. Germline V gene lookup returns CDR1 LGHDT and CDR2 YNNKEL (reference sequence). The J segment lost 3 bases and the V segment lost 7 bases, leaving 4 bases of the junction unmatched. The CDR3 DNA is TGTGCCAGCACCCGGGACAGGGGGCTCTACAATGAGCAGTTCTTC. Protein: CASTRDRGLYNEQFF.

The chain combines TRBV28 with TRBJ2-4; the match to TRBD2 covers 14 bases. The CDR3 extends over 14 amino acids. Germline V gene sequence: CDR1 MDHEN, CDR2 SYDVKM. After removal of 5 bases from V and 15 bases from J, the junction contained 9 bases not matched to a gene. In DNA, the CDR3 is TGTGCCAGCAGTCCCAGACTAGCGGGAGGGGGGAGGTACTTC. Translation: CASSPRLAGGGRYF.

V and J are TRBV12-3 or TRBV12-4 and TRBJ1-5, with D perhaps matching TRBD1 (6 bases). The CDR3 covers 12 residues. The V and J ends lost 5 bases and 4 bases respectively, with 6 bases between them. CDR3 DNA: TGTGCCAGCAGTGGACAGAATCAGCCCCAGCATTTT. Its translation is CASSGQNQPQHF.

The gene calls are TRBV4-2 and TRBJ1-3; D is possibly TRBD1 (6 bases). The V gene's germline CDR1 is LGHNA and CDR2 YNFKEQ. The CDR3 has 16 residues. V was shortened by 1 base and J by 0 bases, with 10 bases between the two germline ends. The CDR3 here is CASSQAGTSSGNTIYF. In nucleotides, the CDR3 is TGTGCCAGCAGCCAAGCCGGGACAAGCTCTGGAAACACCATATATTTT.